This passage covers 29 T cell receptor beta chains from one sample sequenced in a study of control samples from healthy donors and cancer patients. Data came from immunoSEQ multiplex PCR; TCRdb stores just in-frame clones and leaves some out. The table lists about 160,000 clones, 90% to 95% of them singletons. Source material: blood. The receptors stem from a woman in her 30s in good health.

This clone was detected only a few times. The rearrangement uses TRBV6-1 and TRBJ2-7; no firm D call. This CDR3 has 14 residues. CDR1 is MNHNS and CDR2 is SASEGT in the germline V gene. V gave up 0 bases and J gave up 2 bases, with 8 bases separating them. This CDR3 reads CASSEAQLPYEQYF. DNA of the CDR3: TGTGCCAGCAGTGAAGCGCAACTACCCTACGAGCAGTACTTC.

As for this clone: Distinct nucleotide sequences in the sample also encode this CDR3. V usage is TRBV12-3 or TRBV12-4 and J usage is TRBJ2-7, with a weak D call TRBD1 (5 bases). The CDR3 sequence is 13 residues long. Trimming shortened V by 1 base and J by 1 base, and 5 bases separated the two germline ends. In DNA form, the CDR3 reads TGTGCCAGCAGTTTAGGACAGTCCTACGAGCAGTACTTC. Translating gives CASSLGQSYEQYF.

The chain uses TRBV19 and TRBJ2-6; 8 nucleotides line up with TRBD1. J lost 4 bases, V lost 5 bases, and 7 bases had no gene match. This CDR3 has 16 residues. Germline values: CDR1 LNHDA, CDR2 SQIVND (reference sequence). In DNA, the CDR3 is TGTGCCAGTAGTCCCCCTGGGACAGGCGGGGCCAACGTCCTGACTTTC. Translating it yields CASSPPGTGGANVLTF.

The chain uses TRBV7-9 and TRBJ2-7; 8 nucleotides align to TRBD1. Germline V gene lookup returns CDR1 SEHNR and CDR2 FQNEAQ (reference sequence). There are 15 residues in the CDR3. Germline trimming cut 5 bases from V and 0 bases from J; bases unmatched to any gene: 6. CDR3 bases: TGTGCCAGCAGCCCCGGGACAGGAAGCTCCTACGAGCAGTACTTC. Its protein is CASSPGTGSSYEQYF.

The chain employs TRBV19 and TRBJ2-2; the match to TRBD2 covers 9 bases. J lost 5 bases, V lost 2 bases, and 3 bases had no gene match. This CDR3 is 15 amino acids long. Per germline, CDR1 LNHDA and CDR2 SQIVND (reference sequence). The CDR3 protein is CASSISGRRTGELFF. The DNA for the CDR3 is TGTGCCAGTAGTATAAGCGGGAGGCGTACCGGGGAGCTGTTTTTT.

The V gene is TRBV7-9, the J gene TRBJ2-1; 11 bases align to TRBD2. With 5 bases clipped from V and 4 bases from J, the junction kept 4 bases outside the gene matches. Germline V CDR1 and CDR2: SEHNR, FQNEAQ (reference sequence). The CDR3 is 15 amino acids. The CDR3 protein is CASSAPSGGYNEQFF. CDR3 sequence (DNA): TGTGCCAGCAGCGCGCCTAGCGGGGGGTACAATGAGCAGTTCTTC.

The chain has TRBV3-1 (or the pseudogene TRBV3-2) and TRBJ1-3; no firm D call. This CDR3 has 14 amino acids. Germline loops: CDR1 LGHDT, CDR2 YNNKEL (reference sequence). V lost 2 bases to trimming and J lost 0 bases, with 5 bases between them. DNA of the CDR3: TGTGCCAGCAGCCAATTACTCTCTGGAAACACCATATATTTT. Its translation is CASSQLLSGNTIYF.

This CDR3 reads CASSPTGTVGELFF. DNA of the CDR3: TGTGCCAGCAGCCCTACAGGGACGGTCGGGGAGCTGTTTTTT. The chain combines TRBV28 with TRBJ2-2, with D maybe TRBD1 (6 bases). Trimming removed 6 bases from V and 7 bases from J, with 15 bases in between. Germline assignment: CDR1 MDHEN and CDR2 SYDVKM. CDR3 length equals 14 residues.

The chain combines TRBV4-2 with TRBJ1-2; a weak D match, TRBD1 (6 bases). The V gene's germline CDR1 is LGHNA and CDR2 YNFKEQ. V lost 0 bases and J 3 bases, leaving 8 bases between the germline ends. CDR3 length: 14 residues. Here the CDR3 DNA reads TGTGCCAGCAGCCAAGAAACAGGGTACTATGGCTACACCTTC. Encoded protein: CASSQETGYYGYTF.

V and J are TRBV30 and TRBJ2-1; D remains unclear. The germline gives CDR1 GTSNPN, CDR2 SVGIG (reference sequence). V was shortened by 2 bases and J by 7 bases, with 6 bases between the two germline ends. The CDR3 spans 11 residues. CDR3 sequence (DNA): TGTGCCTGGAGTTTTATGAATGAGCAGTTCTTC. Translating it yields CAWSFMNEQFF. Supplemented by reference TRBV30 and TRBJ2-1, the full variable domain reads SQTIHQWPATLVQPVGSPLSLECTVEGTSNPNLYWYRQAAGRGLQLLFYSVGIGQISSEVPQNLSASRPQDRQFILSSKKLLLSDSGFYLCAWSFMNEQFFGPGTRLTVL.

The chain joins TRBV2 to TRBJ2-3, with no clear D. The CDR3 sequence is 11 residues long. V shed 9 bases and J shed 6 bases, with 10 bases lying between them. Germline lookup yields CDR1 SNHLY and CDR2 FYNNEI. In DNA, the CDR3 is TGTGCCAGGCGCGTCGGGGATACGCAGTATTTT. Its translation: CARRVGDTQYF.

This clone was recorded only once. V usage is TRBV7-9 and J usage is TRBJ2-5; 14 nucleotides align to TRBD2. The CDR3 sequence is 15 residues long. Germline assignment: CDR1 SEHNR and CDR2 FQNEAQ (reference sequence). Trimming removed 4 bases from V and 4 bases from J; junction bases left unmatched: 2. The CDR3, as DNA: TGTGCCAGCAGCTCGGGACTAGCGGGAGCAGAGACCCAGTACTTC. It is translated as CASSSGLAGAETQYF.

V and J are TRBV19 and TRBJ1-5; unclear D gene. CDR3 length: 15 amino acids. V lost 0 bases to trimming and J lost 4 bases, with 10 bases between them. The V gene's germline CDR1 is LNHDA and CDR2 SQIVND (reference sequence). The CDR3 here is CASSIDGFFNQPQHF. CDR3 in DNA: TGTGCCAGTAGTATAGATGGGTTTTTTAATCAGCCCCAGCATTTT.

The chain couples TRBV4-1 to TRBJ2-1, with D possibly matching TRBD2 (6 bases). Germline loops: CDR1 MGHRA, CDR2 YSYEKL. The V end lost 0 bases, the J end lost 4 bases, and 13 bases lay between the germline ends. The CDR3 extends over 16 amino acids. The DNA for the CDR3 is TGCGCCAGCAGCCAAGATCCTTTAGCGGCTTACAATGAGCAGTTCTTC. Protein product: CASSQDPLAAYNEQFF.

The chain recombines TRBV7-6 with TRBJ2-3; D not resolved. Germline CDR1 and CDR2: SGHVS and FNYEAQ. This CDR3 is 15 amino acids long. V was shortened by 8 bases and J by 0 bases, with 15 bases between the two germline ends. CDR3 sequence (DNA): TGTGCCAGCGCCCGAAGCCCCCCCAGCACAGATACGCAGTATTTT. Its protein is CASARSPPSTDTQYF.

A remark on this clone: Other DNA sequences in this specimen translate into the identical CDR3. The chain recombines TRBV4-1 with TRBJ1-4, with 9 positions matching TRBD1. Germline V CDR1 and CDR2: MGHRA, YSYEKL. V lost 0 bases and J lost 8; bases outside the gene matches: 7. There are 16 residues in the CDR3. CDR3 amino acids: CASSQDRRTGVEKLFF. In nucleotides, the CDR3 is TGCGCCAGCAGCCAAGATCGGAGGACAGGGGTAGAAAAACTGTTTTTT.

The rearrangement uses TRBV19 and TRBJ2-7; TRBD1 or TRBD2 may be the D gene (5 bases each). The length of the CDR3 is 14 residues. Germline V CDR1 and CDR2: LNHDA, SQIVND (reference sequence). Trimming took off 7 bases at V and 0 bases at J, with 13 bases between the two ends. The chain's CDR3 is CASTPRDGSYEQYF. The CDR3 coding sequence is TGTGCCAGTACCCCCAGGGACGGCTCCTACGAGCAGTACTTC.

V is TRBV6-2 or TRBV6-3 and J is TRBJ2-1, with 9 bases matching TRBD2. The germline CDR1 and CDR2 sequences are MNHEY and SVGEGT. V lost 2 bases, J lost 4 bases, and 12 bases stayed unmatched. CDR3 length: 18 residues. The CDR3, as DNA: TGTGCCAGCAGTTACGGGCTAGCGGGAAGCGCCCGGTACAATGAGCAGTTCTTC. It is translated as CASSYGLAGSARYNEQFF.

The chain recombines TRBV7-3 with TRBJ2-1; TRBD2 agrees at 11 bases. J was trimmed by 8 bases and V by 4 bases; bases with no gene match: 7. CDR1 is SGHTA, CDR2 FQGTGA, per germline. This CDR3 has 15 residues. Written as DNA, the CDR3 is TGTGCCAGCAGCTCCCCACTAGCGGGAGTGGATGAGCAGTTCTTC. Residues: CASSSPLAGVDEQFF.

CDR3 in amino acids: CASSIIRLAVNNEQFF. CDR3 coding DNA: TGTGCCAGTAGTATCATCCGACTAGCGGTGAACAATGAGCAGTTCTTC. The J gene is TRBJ2-1, the V gene TRBV19, with 9 nucleotides matching TRBD2. V lost 3 bases and J lost 5; bases outside the gene matches: 8. The CDR3 has 16 residues. Germline V gene lookup returns CDR1 LNHDA and CDR2 SQIVND (reference sequence).

This rearrangement joins TRBV7-2 to TRBJ2-7; 8 bases map to TRBD2. The germline V gene has CDR1 SGHTA and CDR2 FQGNSA. With V trimmed by 2 bases and J by 3 bases, 3 bases remained unmatched. The CDR3 runs 14 residues. The CDR3 nucleotides are TGTGCCAGCAGCTTAATGCGGGAGGACTACGAGCAGTACTTC. Translation: CASSLMREDYEQYF. Using reference TRBV7-2 and TRBJ2-7 for the parts outside the CDR3, the full variable domain is GAGVSQSPSNKVTEKGKDVELRCDPISGHTALYWYRQSLGQGLEFLIYFQGNSAPDKSGLPSDRFSAERTGGSVSTLTIQRTQQEDSAVYLCASSLMREDYEQYFGPGTRLTVT.

The chain has TRBV19 and TRBJ2-1; TRBD1 agrees at 10 bases. V lost 5 bases, J lost 7 bases, and 23 bases stayed unmatched. This CDR3 has 20 residues. CDR1 is LNHDA and CDR2 is SQIVND in the germline V gene (reference sequence). Here the CDR3 reads CASSGQTGGVFAGPWNEQFF. CDR3 nucleotides: TGTGCCAGTAGTGGCCAGACAGGGGGCGTCTTCGCGGGACCTTGGAATGAGCAGTTCTTC.

The V and J genes are TRBV5-4 and TRBJ2-1; 12 nucleotides align to TRBD2. The CDR3 loop spans 19 amino acids. Germline V lookup: CDR1 SGHNT, CDR2 YYREEE (reference sequence). V lost 4 bases to trimming and J lost 10 bases; unmatched junction nucleotides: 21. This CDR3 is CASSPLATSGRPSVREQFF. The CDR3 DNA is TGTGCCAGCAGCCCACTCGCCACTAGCGGGAGGCCATCGGTGAGAGAGCAGTTCTTC.

The chain employs TRBV21-1 and TRBJ2-6; the table's D call TRBD2 went unverified against the DNA. TRBV21-1 is annotated as a pseudogene. CDR3 size: 18 residues. For the CDR3, the DNA is TGTGCCAGCAGCAAAAGGGGACTAGCGGGAGATGGGGCCAACGTCCTGACTTTC. Its translation: CASSKRGLAGDGANVLTF.

In its sample, this clone was seen once. The rearrangement links TRBV9 to TRBJ2-7; 12 positions agree with TRBD2. The CDR3 covers 16 residues. Germline CDR1 and CDR2: SGDLS and YYNGEE. The V and J ends lost 0 bases and 6 bases, in that order; junction bases with no gene match: 7. The CDR3 DNA is TGTGCCAGCAGCGTAGTGTCGACTAGCGGGAGTGGCGAGCAGTACTTC. Translation: CASSVVSTSGSGEQYF.

This rearrangement joins TRBV5-4 to TRBJ1-2, with 9 bases lining up with TRBD1. Germline V gene lookup returns CDR1 SGHNT and CDR2 YYREEE (reference sequence). The CDR3 consists of 15 residues. The V and J ends lost 2 bases and 7 bases, in that order; junction bases with no gene match: 9. CDR3 bases: TGTGCCAGCAGCTTACAGGGGGCGGTGTCCGGTGGCTACACCTTC. Protein product: CASSLQGAVSGGYTF.

This clone was recorded only once. The junction and the germline gene differ at one end; a read error may be behind it. The rearrangement uses TRBV7-7 and TRBJ2-3, with 11 bases lining up with TRBD2. The CDR3 is 15 amino acids. Germline CDR1 SSHAT, CDR2 FNYEAQ (reference sequence). The DNA for the CDR3 is TGTGCTAGCAGCTTAGGTAGCGGGAGGGCAGATACGCAGTATTTT. It translates to CASSLGSGRADTQYF. The full variable domain, in which reference TRBV7-7 and TRBJ2-3 provide the parts outside the CDR3, is GAGVSQSPRYKVTKRGQDVTLRCDPISSHATLYWYQQALGQGPEFLTYFNYEAQPDKSGLPSDRFSAERPEGSISTLTIQRTEQRDSAMYRCASSLGSGRADTQYFGPGTRLTVL.

The J gene is TRBJ2-2, the V gene TRBV27, with 9 bases aligning to TRBD2. Per germline, CDR1 MNHEY and CDR2 SMNVEV (reference sequence). With 4 bases clipped from V and 5 bases from J, the junction kept 8 bases outside the gene matches. The CDR3 extends over 16 amino acids. The CDR3 protein is CASSSLLAGRTGELFF. CDR3 nucleotides: TGTGCCAGCAGTTCCCTTCTAGCGGGAAGGACCGGGGAGCTGTTTTTT.

The genes are TRBV25-1 and TRBJ1-3, with TRBD1 identical over 7 bases. J lost 4 bases, V lost 4 bases, and 4 bases had no gene match. Per germline, CDR1 MGHDK and CDR2 SYGVNS. This CDR3 has 14 amino acids. The CDR3 is CASSVPGQGNTIYF. The CDR3 DNA follows: TGTGCCAGCAGTGTTCCGGGACAGGGAAACACCATATATTTT.